In its sample, the clone carrying this T cell receptor beta chain was seen a few times. What it binds is unknown. The data are from a study of beta chain features in type 1 diabetes. Looking at the study overall: Patients shared similar age, gender and cell yields with healthy donors. Whole-study results and caveats: Type 1 diabetes patients had TCRB CDR3s that were shorter (moderately but significantly so) in all four CD4+ subsets. Equally in patients and controls, PCR might preferentially amplify shorter templates.

The CDR3 loop spans 15 amino acids. Trimming pared 4 bases from V and 3 bases from J, leaving 16 bases between. Germline V lookup: CDR1 MDHEN, CDR2 SYDVKM. Reverse transcribing all isolated RNA meant expressed TCRB transcripts were sequenced. Some clones are missing from TCRdb's copy, which holds only in-frame ones; the method was immunoSEQ multiplex PCR. Of a few hundred thousand clones detected, about 11% appear once; the ten largest clones hold around 0.015%. Every single donor gave one heparinised blood draw, and these averaged approximately 120 mL. This chain links TRBV28 with TRBJ2-7; TRBD1 might be the D (5 bases). Specimen: naive CD4+ T cells from blood. The TCR was taken from a woman in her 30s in good health. CDR3 in DNA: TGTGCCAGCAGTTCGATCAGGGAATTTCGCTACGAGCAGTACTTC. It is translated as CASSSIREFRYEQYF.